The 32 T cell receptor beta chains below come from one sample, sequenced in a study of blood T cell repertoires in COVID-19. Assay: immunoSEQ multiplex PCR; the TCRdb copy retains only in-frame clones and omits some. The table has about 230,000 clones, approximately 88% seen once. Sequencing was done on a sample of peripheral blood. The receptor set was obtained from a man in his forties or fifties with acute or convalescent COVID-19.

This chain connects TRBV3-1 (or the pseudogene TRBV3-2) to TRBJ1-5; D is unclear. Trimming shortened V by 2 bases and J by 4 bases, and 6 bases separated the two germline ends. Germline CDR1 is LGHDT and CDR2 is YNNKEL (reference sequence). The CDR3 contains 13 residues. CDR3 loop: CASSQMRNQPQHF. In nucleotides, the CDR3 is TGTGCCAGCAGCCAAATGAGGAATCAGCCCCAGCATTTT.

The rearrangement joins TRBV3-1 (or the pseudogene TRBV3-2) to TRBJ2-7; TRBD2 matches at 8 bases. V lost 1 base to trimming and J lost 4 bases; unmatched junction nucleotides: 6. This CDR3 is 15 amino acids long. From germline, CDR1 is LGHDT and CDR2 YNNKEL (reference sequence). CDR3 sequence reads: CASSQVFGGGYEQYF. Written as DNA, the CDR3 is TGTGCCAGCAGCCAAGTTTTCGGGGGGGGATACGAGCAGTACTTC.

This clone appeared once. The chain employs TRBV7-6 and TRBJ1-2; D possibly corresponds to TRBD1 (6 bases). V was trimmed by 3 bases and J by 4 bases, leaving 21 bases between them. This CDR3 has 17 residues. CDR1 and CDR2 from the germline V gene are SGHVS and FNYEAQ. DNA for the CDR3: TGTGCCAGCAGCTTCAGGACAGCCCTTATAATTCCCTATGGCTACACCTTC. Translation gives CASSFRTALIIPYGYTF.

The rearrangement joins TRBV12-5 to TRBJ1-1, with unresolved D. Trimming pared 3 bases from V and 1 base from J, leaving 9 bases between. Germline V gene data show CDR1 as LGHNT and CDR2 as FRNRAP. The CDR3 extends over 14 amino acids. In nucleotides, the CDR3 is TGTGCTAGTGGTTTTTCGGTTCCGAACACTGAAGCTTTCTTT. Its protein is CASGFSVPNTEAFF.

This clone was seen a single time. The gene calls are TRBV6-4 and TRBJ2-5; TRBD1 agrees at 9 bases. J gave up 2 bases and V 7 bases, and 5 bases lay outside the gene matches. The CDR3 totals 14 residues. The germline V gene encodes CDR1 MRHNA and CDR2 SNTAGT. This CDR3 reads CASIRQGVQETQYF. CDR3 DNA: TGTGCCAGCATTAGACAGGGGGTTCAAGAGACCCAGTACTTC.

The chain combines TRBV7-9 with TRBJ1-4, with D hard to call. V was shortened by 1 base and J by 8 bases, with 14 bases between the two germline ends. The CDR3 is 15 residues long. In germline, CDR1 is SEHNR, CDR2 FQNEAQ (reference sequence). In nucleotides, the CDR3 is TGTGCCAGCAGCTTAGAGTTTGAGGGTCGGGAAAAACTGTTTTTT. Its translation: CASSLEFEGREKLFF.

CDR3 in DNA: TGTGCCACCAGTCCCGGGACAAGCAATCAGCCCCAGCATTTT. This encodes CATSPGTSNQPQHF. The chain recombines TRBV24-1 with TRBJ1-5; maybe TRBD1 (6 bases). Germline lookup yields CDR1 KGHDR and CDR2 SFDVKD. V lost 6 bases and J lost 1, with 9 bases in between. This CDR3 has 14 residues.

V gene TRBV3-1 (or the pseudogene TRBV3-2) combines with J gene TRBJ2-2, with 11 bases lining up with TRBD2. Germline CDR1 and CDR2: LGHDT and YNNKEL (reference sequence). The V gene end was trimmed by 4 bases and the J gene end by 1 base; junction bases not matched to a gene: 2. The CDR3 runs 16 residues. CDR3 protein: CASSLLAGGNTGELFF. As DNA, the CDR3 is TGTGCCAGCAGCCTGCTAGCGGGAGGGAACACCGGGGAGCTGTTTTTT.

The chain joins TRBV14 to TRBJ2-2; D gene uncertain. The germline CDR1 and CDR2 sequences are SGHDN and FVKESK. The CDR3 has 19 amino acids. The V and J ends lost 0 bases and 0 bases respectively, with 17 bases between them. CDR3 nucleotides: TGTGCCAGCAGCCAAGATTCTTTTACAGAAACTGCGAACACCGGGGAGCTGTTTTTT. Its protein product is CASSQDSFTETANTGELFF. Filled out from reference TRBV14 and TRBJ2-2, the complete variable domain reads EAGVTQFPSHSVIEKGQTVTLRCDPISGHDNLYWYRRVMGKEIKFLLHFVKESKQDESGMPNNRFLAERTGGTYSTLKVQPAELEDSGVYFCASSQDSFTETANTGELFFGEGSRLTVL.

The J gene is TRBJ1-5, the V gene TRBV6-5; tentatively, D is TRBD1 (6 bases). Per the germline V gene, CDR1 is MNHEY and CDR2 is SVGAGI. This CDR3 has 13 residues. Between the trimmed V and J ends, which lost 4 bases and 5 bases, there was a span of 9 bases. The CDR3 here is CASSSGVDQPQHF. The CDR3 DNA sequence: TGTGCCAGCAGTTCAGGGGTGGATCAGCCCCAGCATTTT.

This clone showed up just once. The chain links TRBV23-1 to TRBJ2-1, with D tentatively TRBD1 (6 bases). TRBV23-1 is an ORF for which the function is uncertain. There are 14 residues in the CDR3. Trimming stripped 0 bases from V and 6 bases from J, with 9 bases between. CDR3 sequence (DNA): TGCGCCAGCAGTCAATCGCGAGGGGGCAATGAGCAGTTCTTC. This sequence encodes CASSQSRGGNEQFF.

The chain recombines TRBV5-5 with TRBJ1-5; 12 nucleotides match TRBD1. With 4 bases clipped from V and 3 bases from J, the junction kept 5 bases outside the gene matches. Germline CDR1 and CDR2: SGHKS and YYEKEE (reference sequence). CDR3 size: 16 residues. DNA for the CDR3: TGTGCCAGCAGCCTCGGGACAGGGGGCAACAATCAGCCCCAGCATTTT. This codes for CASSLGTGGNNQPQHF.

This clone was detected only once. J is TRBJ1-5 and V is TRBV27; 8 bases are a match to TRBD1. Germline-derived CDR1 and CDR2 are MNHEY and SMNVEV (reference sequence). Trimming at V came to 8 bases and at J to 5 bases, leaving 17 bases not matched to a gene. The CDR3 runs 17 residues. As DNA, the CDR3 is TGTGCCAGCTCTCCTCTTTTTTTGACAGGGGAGTATCAGCCCCAGCATTTT. Translation: CASSPLFLTGEYQPQHF.

The chain joins TRBV28 to TRBJ2-7; TRBD2 might be the D (5 bases). From germline, CDR1 is MDHEN and CDR2 SYDVKM. The V end was cut by 8 bases, the J end by 1 base, with 9 bases between. CDR3 length equals 12 residues. CDR3 coding DNA: TGTGCCAGCCGGACGGGATCCTACGAGCAGTACTTC. This gives the protein CASRTGSYEQYF.

The CDR3 coding sequence is TGTGCCAGTAGTTTGGGACAGCAAGTAAAGTCCCAAGAGACCCAGTACTTC. Its translation: CASSLGQQVKSQETQYF. The chain recombines TRBV19 with TRBJ2-5; 7 bases map to TRBD1. Germline values: CDR1 LNHDA, CDR2 SQIVND (reference sequence). V trimming: 5 bases; J trimming: 1 base; junction bases outside the gene matches: 13. The CDR3 has 17 amino acids.

Only a few counts were recorded for this clone. This rearrangement joins TRBV6-6 to TRBJ1-1; TRBD1 agrees at 7 bases. After removal of 4 bases from V and 7 bases from J, the junction contained 9 bases not matched to a gene. CDR1 MNHNY and CDR2 SVGAGI come from the germline V gene (reference sequence). There are 14 residues in the CDR3. This chain's CDR3 is CASSSQGVGVEAFF. In DNA, the CDR3 is TGTGCCAGCAGTTCCCAGGGGGTAGGAGTTGAAGCTTTCTTT.

The chain is built from TRBV5-1 and TRBJ2-7; D possibly corresponds to TRBD2 (6 bases). CDR3 length: 14 residues. V lost 0 bases, J lost 5 bases, and 12 bases lay in between. Per the germline V gene, CDR1 is SGHRS and CDR2 is YFSETQ. Here the CDR3 reads CASSLAGVEHEQYF. In DNA, the CDR3 is TGCGCCAGCAGCTTGGCGGGAGTCGAACACGAGCAGTACTTC.

The J gene is TRBJ2-7, the V gene TRBV27; TRBD1 might be the D (6 bases). The CDR3 contains 13 residues. Germline values: CDR1 MNHEY, CDR2 SMNVEV (reference sequence). The V and J ends lost 5 bases and 2 bases respectively, with 10 bases between them. Written as DNA, the CDR3 is TGTGCCAGCAGTCAGGGGATTACCTACGAGCAGTACTTC. It codes for CASSQGITYEQYF.

The chain carries TRBV18 and TRBJ1-1, with D perhaps TRBD1 (6 bases). V dropped 1 base and J dropped 1 base, with 10 bases sitting between them. This CDR3 has 15 amino acids. CDR1 is KGHSH and CDR2 is LQKENI in the germline V gene. CDR3 coding DNA: TGTGCCAGCTCACCACGACAGGTGACGAACACTGAAGCTTTCTTT. Protein: CASSPRQVTNTEAFF.

The rearrangement links TRBV5-6 to TRBJ1-1; no reliable D call. The CDR3 is 14 amino acids. Germline CDR1 and CDR2: SGHDT and YYEEEE. V was clipped by 2 bases and J by 5 bases, with 13 bases between them. The CDR3 sequence is CASSFSTGGTEAFF. In DNA form, the CDR3 reads TGTGCCAGCAGCTTCTCAACGGGAGGAACTGAAGCTTTCTTT.

The V gene is TRBV5-8, the J gene TRBJ1-5; 8 nucleotides line up with TRBD1. CDR3 size: 13 residues. V gave up 2 bases and J gave up 8 bases; unmatched junction bases: 3. The germline gives CDR1 SGHTS, CDR2 YDEGEE. CDR3 nucleotide sequence: TGTGCCAGCAGCTTCGGGACAGGCAAGCCCCAGCATTTT. Residues: CASSFGTGKPQHF.

V gene TRBV28 combines with J gene TRBJ2-7; 9 bases are shared with TRBD2. Germline loops: CDR1 MDHEN, CDR2 SYDVKM. V lost 7 bases and J lost 3; bases outside the gene matches: 1. The CDR3 contains 12 residues. CDR3 coding DNA: TGTGCCAGCACTAGCGGGGTCTACGAGCAGTACTTC. Its protein product is CASTSGVYEQYF. Using reference TRBV28 and TRBJ2-7 for the parts outside the CDR3, the full variable domain is DVKVTQSSRYLVKRTGEKVFLECVQDMDHENMFWYRQDPGLGLRLIYFSYDVKMKEKGDIPEGYSVSREKKERFSLILESASTNQTSMYLCASTSGVYEQYFGPGTRLTVT.

This clone was picked up a small number of times. This sequence joins TRBV6-2 or TRBV6-3 and TRBJ2-7; 14 bases line up with TRBD2. The ends lost 6 bases at V and 3 bases at J; junction bases unmatched: 7. This CDR3 spans 16 amino acids. CDR1 is MNHEY, CDR2 SVGEGT, per germline. The DNA of the CDR3 is TGTGCCAGCAGCCAACCGGGACTAGCGGGAGACTACGAGCAGTACTTC. Its translation: CASSQPGLAGDYEQYF.

The rearrangement uses TRBV3-1 (or the pseudogene TRBV3-2) and TRBJ1-2, with a possible D match to TRBD1 (5 bases). The V gene's germline CDR1 is LGHDT and CDR2 YNNKEL (reference sequence). The CDR3 extends over 12 amino acids. V was shortened by 6 bases and J by 8 bases, with 13 bases between the two germline ends. The CDR3 sequence is CASSYGPGGYTF. In nucleotides, the CDR3 is TGTGCCAGCAGTTACGGCCCAGGGGGCTACACCTTC.

The chain uses TRBV5-1 and TRBJ2-7; D is undetermined. The V and J ends lost 0 bases and 3 bases respectively, with 13 bases between them. The length of the CDR3 is 15 residues. CDR1 is SGHRS, CDR2 YFSETQ, per germline. The CDR3 protein is CASSLEPQVSYEQYF. In DNA form, the CDR3 reads TGCGCCAGCAGCTTGGAGCCCCAGGTTAGCTACGAGCAGTACTTC.

The chain combines TRBV28 with TRBJ2-1; unclear D gene. With 6 bases removed from V and 0 bases from J, the gap between germline ends came to 12 bases. The CDR3 is made up of 15 amino acids. Per germline, CDR1 MDHEN and CDR2 SYDVKM. DNA of the CDR3: TGTGCCAGCAGGTCAGCCGCTAGCTCCTACAATGAGCAGTTCTTC. Encoded protein: CASRSAASSYNEQFF.

The CDR3 DNA follows: TGTGCCAGCAGCGTATTAGGGGGAGCCTCCTACAATGAGCAGTTCTTC. As protein: CASSVLGGASYNEQFF. The chain couples TRBV9 to TRBJ2-1, with D possibly matching TRBD1 (6 bases). This CDR3 spans 16 amino acids. In germline, CDR1 is SGDLS, CDR2 YYNGEE. Trimming removed 1 base at V and 0 bases at J, with 11 bases between.

The V and J genes are TRBV27 and TRBJ2-5, with D possibly matching TRBD1 (6 bases). V gave up 4 bases and J gave up 5 bases, with 11 bases separating them. CDR1 MNHEY and CDR2 SMNVEV come from the germline V gene (reference sequence). This CDR3 comprises 13 residues. DNA of the CDR3: TGTGCCAGCAGTTCCAGGGGCTGGGAGACCCAGTACTTC. Translation: CASSSRGWETQYF.

This clone was recorded once. The chain is built from TRBV10-3 and TRBJ1-1, with TRBD1 as a possible D gene (6 bases). The CDR3 has 13 residues. Germline CDR1 and CDR2: ENHRY and SYGVKD. Trimming stripped 5 bases from V and 1 base from J, with 8 bases between. The CDR3 spells CAISPGENTEAFF. CDR3 coding DNA: TGTGCCATCAGTCCAGGGGAGAACACTGAAGCTTTCTTT.

The rearrangement joins TRBV3-1 (or the pseudogene TRBV3-2) to TRBJ2-3; TRBD2 agrees at 9 bases. V lost 0 bases, J lost 1 base, and 5 bases stayed unmatched. This CDR3 is 17 amino acids long. Germline CDR1 is LGHDT and CDR2 is YNNKEL (reference sequence). CDR3 amino acids: CASSQDGEREGTDTQYF. The CDR3, as DNA: TGTGCCAGCAGCCAAGACGGGGAGCGGGAGGGCACAGATACGCAGTATTTT.

The V call is TRBV29-1, the J call TRBJ1-1, with 7 bases fitting TRBD1. V gave up 0 bases and J gave up 3 bases; unmatched junction bases: 7. The CDR3 runs to 15 residues. Germline V gene lookup returns CDR1 SQVTM and CDR2 ANQGSEA. The CDR3 coding sequence is TGCAGCGTTGAAGATCTTATACAGGGGTACACTGAAGCTTTCTTT. Protein product: CSVEDLIQGYTEAFF.

The rearrangement uses TRBV7-8 and TRBJ2-1; 12 nucleotides match TRBD2. The germline V gene has CDR1 SGHVS and CDR2 FQNEAQ. With 3 bases clipped from V and 7 bases from J, the junction kept 7 bases outside the gene matches. This CDR3 has 16 amino acids. For the CDR3, the DNA is TGTGCCAGCAGCTTTGGACTAGCGGGAAAAGGAAATGAGCAGTTCTTC. The encoded protein is CASSFGLAGKGNEQFF.